The clone carrying this T cell receptor beta chain was detected ten times or more. Antigen unknown. CDR1 and CDR2 from the germline V gene are MNHNS and SASEGT. Trimming cost V 4 bases and J 0 bases, with 10 bases left between them. The CDR3 extends over 15 amino acids. This entry comes from a study of early T cells in non-severe SARS-CoV-2 infection. Across the whole study: Sequencing used unsorted whole-blood bulk RNA, so chains lack pairing. Study-level findings and limits: Comparison of clonotypes with VDJdb favored anti-spike CD8 responses while missing private and CD4 specificities.

Individual cDNA molecules each received unique molecular identifiers attached to them. From the 5' RACE reads, TCRdb called clonotypes with MiXCR, one entry per CDR3 protein. Here the sample spans more than 25,000 distinct CDR3 sequences, around 3% being singletons. The sample consisted of whole blood. This clonotype was sampled from an adult who was a healthcare worker with PCR-confirmed SARS-CoV-2 infection or an uninfected control (not recorded which). The rearrangement uses TRBV6-1 and TRBJ1-5; no clear D gene. CDR3: CASSVQSYSNQPQHF. The CDR3 DNA reads as TGTGCCAGCAGTGTACAGAGTTATAGCAATCAGCCCCAGCATTTT.